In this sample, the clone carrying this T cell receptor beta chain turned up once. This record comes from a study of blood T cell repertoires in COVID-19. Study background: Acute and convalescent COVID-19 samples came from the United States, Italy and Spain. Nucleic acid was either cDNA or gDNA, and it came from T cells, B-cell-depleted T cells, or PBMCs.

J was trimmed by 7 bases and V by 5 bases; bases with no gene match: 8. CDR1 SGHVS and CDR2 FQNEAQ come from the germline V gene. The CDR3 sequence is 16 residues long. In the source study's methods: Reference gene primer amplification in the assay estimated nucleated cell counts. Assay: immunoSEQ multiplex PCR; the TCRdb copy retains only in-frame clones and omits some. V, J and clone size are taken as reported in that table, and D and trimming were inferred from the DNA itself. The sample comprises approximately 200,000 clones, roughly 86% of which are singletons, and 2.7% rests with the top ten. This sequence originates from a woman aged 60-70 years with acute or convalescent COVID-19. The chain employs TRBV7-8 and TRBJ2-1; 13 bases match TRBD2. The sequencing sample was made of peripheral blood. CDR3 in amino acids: CASSPTSGRALNEQFF. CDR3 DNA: TGTGCCAGCAGCCCAACTAGCGGGAGGGCCCTAAATGAGCAGTTCTTC.